The 9 T cell receptor beta chains below were found in one sample sequenced in a study of blood T cell repertoires in COVID-19. Measured with immunoSEQ multiplex PCR; TCRdb has only the in-frame clones, and not every one. In the table there are under 300,000 clones, approximately 89% of which are singletons. The sample was PBMCs or T cells enriched from blood (not recorded which). These TCRs come from a middle-aged woman with acute COVID-19.

The CDR3 DNA sequence: TGTGCCACCAGTGATCCACAGGGGGCCAAAAACATTCAGTACTTC. Protein: CATSDPQGAKNIQYF. V gene TRBV24-1 combines with J gene TRBJ2-4; 7 nucleotides agree with TRBD1. The CDR3 totals 15 residues. The V segment lost 3 bases and the J segment 1 base; nucleotides outside the gene matches: 2. The germline gives CDR1 KGHDR, CDR2 SFDVKD.

V gene TRBV11-3 combines with J gene TRBJ2-5, with a tentative D call TRBD2 (6 bases). V lost 3 bases and J lost 2, with 10 bases in between. CDR1 is SGHNT, CDR2 YENEEA, per germline. This CDR3 contains 14 residues. DNA for the CDR3: TGTGCCAGCAGCTTTCGCGGGGATCAAGAGACCCAGTACTTC. Its translation is CASSFRGDQETQYF.

The chain joins TRBV3-1 (or the pseudogene TRBV3-2) to TRBJ2-4; tentative D call: TRBD2 (6 bases). This CDR3 has 14 amino acids. Germline-derived CDR1 and CDR2 are LGHDT and YNNKEL (reference sequence). With 3 bases removed from V and 8 bases from J, the gap between germline ends came to 14 bases. The DNA of the CDR3 is TGTGCCAGCAGCCATGGGACTTCCAGTCACATTCAGTACTTC. It translates to CASSHGTSSHIQYF.

The chain combines TRBV25-1 with TRBJ2-3; 10 positions agree with TRBD1. The CDR3 spans 16 residues. V shed 3 bases, J shed 2 bases, and the junction held 5 bases outside the gene matches. The germline V gene has CDR1 MGHDK and CDR2 SYGVNS. The CDR3, as DNA: TGTGCCAGCAGTGACCGGGACAGGGGACCCACAGATACGCAGTATTTT. Its translation: CASSDRDRGPTDTQYF.

The V call is TRBV3-1 (or the pseudogene TRBV3-2), the J call TRBJ1-6; D gene unclear. This CDR3 region has 12 residues. Germline CDR1 is LGHDT and CDR2 is YNNKEL (reference sequence). V gave up 5 bases and J gave up 13 bases, with 12 bases separating them. CDR3 protein: CASSFRATPLHF. In DNA form, the CDR3 reads TGTGCCAGCAGCTTTAGAGCCACGCCCCTCCACTTT.

This CDR3 is CASSIEGEFSSPLHF. The DNA for the CDR3 is TGTGCCAGTAGTATAGAAGGGGAATTCAGTTCACCCCTCCACTTT. The rearrangement links TRBV19 to TRBJ1-6, with D maybe TRBD1 (5 bases). The CDR3 is 15 amino acids. Germline V lookup: CDR1 LNHDA, CDR2 SQIVND (reference sequence). V lost 0 bases to trimming and J lost 9 bases, with 12 bases between them.

The chain carries TRBV25-1 and TRBJ1-2, with no clear D. Germline lookup yields CDR1 MGHDK and CDR2 SYGVNS. V lost 3 bases, J lost 5 bases, and 16 bases lay in between. The CDR3 contains 15 residues. CDR3 amino acids: CASSDLRGAPYGYTF. The CDR3 nucleotides read TGTGCCAGCAGTGACCTCCGGGGTGCCCCGTATGGCTACACCTTC.

The chain is built from TRBV13 and TRBJ2-1; 11 bases match TRBD2. CDR1 is PRHDT and CDR2 is FYEKMQ in the germline V gene (reference sequence). Trimming took 5 bases from V and 10 from J; bases not matched to a gene: 13. CDR3 length: 16 residues. The CDR3 coding sequence is TGTGCCAGCAGCCCTAGACTAGCGGGGATTCTAGGGGAGCAGTTCTTC. It encodes CASSPRLAGILGEQFF.

This CDR3 reads CASSEWAVYEQYF. The CDR3 region has the DNA TGTGCCAGCAGTGAATGGGCAGTTTACGAGCAGTACTTC. The rearrangement uses TRBV6-1 and TRBJ2-7, with D uncertain. Germline-derived CDR1 and CDR2 are MNHNS and SASEGT. V was pared by 2 bases and J by 4 bases, with 9 bases between. This CDR3 is built from 13 residues.